These 17 T cell receptor beta chains were sequenced from one sample in a study of Graves' ophthalmopathy and Graves' hyperthyroidism. TCR beta CDR3 amplification used RNA transcripts. An initial RT-PCR round employing HTBI primers preceded a second-round multiplex PCR. One entry per CDR3 protein, called by TCRdb with MiXCR from the multiplex PCR reads. Seen here are about 1.2 million distinct CDR3 sequences, 36% observed once, and the top ten hold over 8.5%. Sequencing was done on a sample of peripheral blood or thyroid tissue (not recorded which). The receptors were sampled from an adult man with Graves' hyperthyroidism.

In its sample, this clonotype was seen many times. V usage is TRBV12-3 or TRBV12-4 and J usage is TRBJ1-2; 7 bases align to TRBD1. With 3 bases clipped from V and 6 bases from J, the junction kept 4 bases outside the gene matches. This CDR3 contains 13 residues. The CDR3 here is CASSFSTGDGYTF. The DNA for the CDR3 is TGTGCCAGCAGTTTCAGCACAGGGGATGGCTACACCTTC.

This clonotype was seen at least ten times. The chain is built from TRBV7-9 and TRBJ2-6, with 7 bases matching TRBD2. CDR3 length equals 15 residues. V lost 1 base, J lost 3 bases, and 0 bases stayed unmatched. Germline V lookup: CDR1 SEHNR, CDR2 FQNEAQ (reference sequence). For the CDR3, the DNA is TGTGCCAGCAGCTTAGGGGAGGGTGGGGCCAACGTCCTGACTTTC. Encoded protein: CASSLGEGGANVLTF.

This clonotype came up many times. The chain uses TRBV20-1 and TRBJ2-5, with a possible D match to TRBD1 (5 bases). This CDR3 has 15 residues. Germline CDR1 DFQATT, CDR2 SNEGSKA (reference sequence). Trimming cost V 2 bases and J 3 bases, with 16 bases left between them. DNA for the CDR3: TGCAGTGCTAGACCCAACACAGGCTTTGAAGAGACCCAGTACTTC. Its protein is CSARPNTGFEETQYF.

This clonotype showed up just a few times. The rearrangement joins TRBV10-3 to TRBJ2-7, with TRBD1 identical over 8 bases. V shed 10 bases and J 3 bases; nucleotides not matched to a gene: 11. Germline loops: CDR1 ENHRY, CDR2 SYGVKD. The CDR3 contains 14 residues. CDR3 loop: CASAGYGQGYEQYF. CDR3 coding DNA: TGTGCCAGCGCCGGGTACGGACAGGGCTACGAGCAGTACTTC.

In its sample, this clonotype was seen many times. The chain carries TRBV7-9 and TRBJ2-7, with TRBD1 matching 7 bases. Per the germline V gene, CDR1 is SEHNR and CDR2 is FQNEAQ (reference sequence). V shed 3 bases, J shed 2 bases, and the junction held 4 bases outside the gene matches. The CDR3 loop spans 14 amino acids. The CDR3 sequence is CASSFPRGPYEQYF. CDR3 DNA: TGTGCCAGCAGCTTCCCTAGGGGGCCCTACGAGCAGTACTTC.

CDR3 protein: CASSLVSGTAGNTIYF. DNA of the CDR3: TGTGCCAGCAGCTTGGTTTCGGGGACAGCTGGAAACACCATATATTTT. The V gene is TRBV7-2, the J gene TRBJ1-3; 7 positions agree with TRBD1. CDR1 is SGHTA, CDR2 FQGNSA, per germline. The CDR3 loop spans 16 amino acids. With V trimmed by 3 bases and J by 2 bases, 7 bases remained unmatched. The variable domain in full, completed from reference TRBV7-2 and TRBJ1-3, reads GAGVSQSPSNKVTEKGKDVELRCDPISGHTALYWYRQSLGQGLEFLIYFQGNSAPDKSGLPSDRFSAERTGGSVSTLTIQRTQQEDSAVYLCASSLVSGTAGNTIYFGEGSWLTVV.

This clonotype was seen repeatedly, ten times or more. The V and J genes are TRBV20-1 and TRBJ2-5; D ambiguous. With 6 bases removed from V and 4 bases from J, the gap between germline ends came to 15 bases. This CDR3 is built from 13 residues. Germline V gene sequence: CDR1 DFQATT, CDR2 SNEGSKA (reference sequence). As DNA, the CDR3 is TGCAGTGCCACCCCGTCCGGTCCAGAGACCCAGTACTTC. It translates to CSATPSGPETQYF.

This sequence joins TRBV24-1 and TRBJ2-7; 11 nucleotides agree with TRBD2. This CDR3 contains 14 residues. Germline V gives CDR1 KGHDR, CDR2 SFDVKD. The CDR3 DNA sequence: TGTGCTAGGGCCCCGGGACTAGCGGCCTACGAGCAGTACTTC. Translated, it gives CARAPGLAAYEQYF.

This clonotype was detected ten times or more. This sequence joins TRBV2 and TRBJ1-5, with 7 nucleotides matching TRBD1. The germline V gene encodes CDR1 SNHLY and CDR2 FYNNEI. V gave up 4 bases and J gave up 4 bases; unmatched junction bases: 4. The CDR3 spans 14 residues. The CDR3 region is CASSGQGWNQPQHF. For the CDR3, the DNA is TGTGCCAGCAGTGGACAGGGATGGAATCAGCCCCAGCATTTT.

The gene calls are TRBV7-8 and TRBJ1-6; no clear D. CDR1 is SGHVS and CDR2 is FQNEAQ in the germline V gene. V was shortened by 5 bases and J by 7 bases, with 9 bases between the two germline ends. This CDR3 spans 13 amino acids. The CDR3 DNA reads as TGTGCCAGCAGCCGACCGGGGAATTCACCCCTCCACTTT. Translated, it gives CASSRPGNSPLHF.

As to this clonotype: A much larger clone lies one base from this, so it may be a read error. This chain joins TRBV2 and TRBJ2-5; D may correspond to TRBD1 or TRBD2 (5 bases each). CDR1 and CDR2 from the germline V gene are SNHLY and FYNNEI. CDR3 size: 14 residues. Trimming took off 7 bases at V and 1 base at J, with 13 bases between the two ends. CDR3 in amino acids: CASTERGSQETQYF. The CDR3 DNA is TGTGCCAGCACCGAGAGGGGCTCCCAAGAGACCCAGTACTTC.

A remark on this clonotype: A read error may be the cause here, since a much bigger clone is one base away. The chain joins TRBV6-6 to TRBJ1-3, with D possibly being TRBD1 (5 bases). There are 15 residues in the CDR3. The germline gives CDR1 MNHNY, CDR2 SVGAGI (reference sequence). Trimming cost V 2 bases and J 0 bases, with 8 bases left between them. The CDR3 nucleotides read TGTGCCAGCAGTTACGACAGTATCTCTGGAAACACCATATATTTT. This encodes CASSYDSISGNTIYF.

As concerns this clonotype: This may come from a read error, since a much larger clone is one base off. This rearrangement joins TRBV19 to TRBJ2-7, with D possibly matching TRBD2 (5 bases). CDR3 size: 15 residues. CDR1 LNHDA and CDR2 SQIVND come from the germline V gene (reference sequence). CDR3 in amino acids: CASSRAGRSDYGQYF. The CDR3 coding sequence is TGTGCCAGTAGTAGGGCAGGACGGAGCGACTACGGGCAGTACTTC.

This clonotype was recorded many times. A read error may account for a junction end that differs from germline. This chain uses TRBV12-3 or TRBV12-4 with TRBJ2-5; perhaps TRBD2 as D (6 bases). The CDR3 contains 13 residues. The CDR3 bases are TGTGCCAGCAGCTTAGGGCTAGCGGAGACCCAGTACTTC. Residues: CASSLGLAETQYF.

In this sample, this clonotype turned up a few times. The chain has TRBV6-5 and TRBJ2-6, with 7 bases aligning to TRBD1. The V and J ends lost 2 bases and 0 bases, in that order; junction bases with no gene match: 4. The CDR3 runs to 17 residues. Germline lookup yields CDR1 MNHEY and CDR2 SVGAGI. The CDR3: CASSYGTAISGANVLTF. The CDR3, as DNA: TGTGCCAGCAGTTACGGGACAGCGATCTCTGGGGCCAACGTCCTGACTTTC.

The chain recombines TRBV25-1 with TRBJ2-7; either TRBD1 or TRBD2 may fit D (5 bases each). V was pared by 11 bases and J by 2 bases, with 13 bases between. The CDR3 consists of 12 residues. Germline assignment: CDR1 MGHDK and CDR2 SYGVNS. Written as DNA, the CDR3 is TGTGCCGGGGGTGGTGGCACCTACGAGCAGTACTTC. Translating it yields CAGGGGTYEQYF.

Concerning this clonotype: Relative to the germline gene, one junction end is altered; a read error may explain this. V is TRBV15 and J is TRBJ1-2, with TRBD1 matching 7 bases. This CDR3 has 16 residues. Per germline, CDR1 LNHNV and CDR2 YYDKDF (reference sequence). DNA for the CDR3: TGTGCCGCCAGCAGCTCCAAGACAGGGCCCGGCTATGGCTACACCTTC. As protein: CAASSSKTGPGYGYTF.